This TCR beta chain was retrieved from a study of blood T cells in healthy people across ages. The V gene lost 4 bases and the J gene lost 0 bases, with 9 bases spanning the gap. This CDR3 is built from 13 residues. Germline lookup yields CDR1 GTSNPN and CDR2 SVGIG (reference sequence). Study-wide findings and caveats: The study regarded diversity estimates from one million T cells as underestimates. CMV status of donors was not determined, possibly confounding expanded clonotype changes.

Alongside a J-beta primer mix, a sample-barcoded 5' primer served in a second PCR lasting roughly 6 to 12 cycles. Each cDNA molecule was tagged by a template-switch adaptor with 12 random nucleotides. Via MiXCR, TCRdb re-called the 5' RACE reads, giving one row per CDR3 protein. The sample lists about 800,000 distinct CDR3 sequences; roughly 25% were seen once. Notes on this clonotype: Antigen: not known.

These data were also filed under a second study, of T cells of mothers and their children. According to that study: Evidence of persistent microchimeric T cell clones was absent.

Material: blood. V usage is TRBV30 and J usage is TRBJ1-1; D is ambiguous. This TCR was sampled from a boy aged 5-17 years in good health. The CDR3: CAWTSFMNTEAFF. CDR3 bases: TGTGCCTGGACAAGTTTTATGAACACTGAAGCTTTCTTT.